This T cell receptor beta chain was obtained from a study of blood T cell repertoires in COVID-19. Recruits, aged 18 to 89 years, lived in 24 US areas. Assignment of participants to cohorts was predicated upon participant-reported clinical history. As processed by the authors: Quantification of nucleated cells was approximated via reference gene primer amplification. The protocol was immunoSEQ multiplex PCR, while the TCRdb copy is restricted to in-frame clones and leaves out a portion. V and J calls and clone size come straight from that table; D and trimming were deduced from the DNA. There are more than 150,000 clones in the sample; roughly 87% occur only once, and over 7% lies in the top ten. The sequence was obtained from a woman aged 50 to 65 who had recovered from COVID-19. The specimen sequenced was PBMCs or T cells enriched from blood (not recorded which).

CDR3 amino acids: CAWSLDRGSSEKLFF. The CDR3 nucleotides are TGTGCCTGGAGTCTCGACAGGGGGAGTAGCGAAAAACTGTTTTTT. The gene calls are TRBV30 and TRBJ1-4; TRBD1 matches at 9 bases. The V segment lost 2 bases and the J segment 8 bases; nucleotides outside the gene matches: 9. Germline values: CDR1 GTSNPN, CDR2 SVGIG (reference sequence). The CDR3 runs to 15 residues.